This TCR beta chain was identified during a study of neurological immune-mediated disorders. TCRdb re-called the 5' RACE reads with MiXCR, one entry per CDR3 protein. The sample has around 49,000 distinct CDR3 sequences, about 9% seen once. Deletions cut 3 bases from V and 4 bases from J, with 10 bases between. CDR1 and CDR2 (germline): SGHRS, YFSETQ. The CDR3 is 13 residues long. This clonotype turned up a few times. Specified time point: longitudinal time-point 1 (baseline). Source material: PBMCs. This TCR derives from a woman aged 40 to 55 in good health. V gene TRBV5-1 combines with J gene TRBJ2-5, with D possibly matching TRBD2 (5 bases). The CDR3, as DNA: TGCGCCAGCAGCTCCCTAGAGGGAGAGACCCAGTACTTC. Residues: CASSSLEGETQYF.